These 4 T cell receptor beta chains were sequenced from one sample in a study of shared clonotypes between healthy human individuals. Generated by immunoSEQ multiplex PCR, the TCRdb table keeps only in-frame clones and is missing some. The data show over 850,000 clones, 70% to 80% seen once. Sequenced sample: memory CD4+ T cells from PBMCs. Described subset: CD45RA-negative fraction. Receptors originate from a young man in good health. Some clones in this sample may be carry-over from other donors' samples.

The chain is built from TRBV2 and TRBJ2-7; no firm D call. The CDR3 has 15 amino acids. Between the trimmed V and J ends, which lost 4 bases and 3 bases, there was a span of 16 bases. The germline V gene encodes CDR1 SNHLY and CDR2 FYNNEI. DNA of the CDR3: TGTGCCAGCAGTGCAAATCTGGGCCCCCTCTACGAGCAGTACTTC. It translates to CASSANLGPLYEQYF.

The chain employs TRBV12-5 and TRBJ2-1; 7 nucleotides line up with TRBD2. Germline values: CDR1 LGHNT, CDR2 FRNRAP. V lost 3 bases and J lost 0; bases outside the gene matches: 8. This CDR3 region has 17 residues. As DNA, the CDR3 is TGTGCTAGTGGTTTCGGGCCTGCTAGCGGCTCCTACAATGAGCAGTTCTTC. Its protein product is CASGFGPASGSYNEQFF.

V is TRBV6-6 and J is TRBJ2-2, with a weak D call TRBD2 (7 bases). V was pared by 9 bases and J by 0 bases, with 14 bases between. The CDR3 consists of 15 residues. The germline V gene encodes CDR1 MNHNY and CDR2 SVGAGI (reference sequence). The CDR3 loop is CASLGGTTNTGELFF. The CDR3 DNA is TGTGCCAGTCTAGGGGGGACTACGAACACCGGGGAGCTGTTTTTT.

V gene TRBV9 combines with J gene TRBJ1-4, with D maybe TRBD1 (6 bases). Trimming left V 4 bases short and J 2 bases short, with 15 bases between. This CDR3 has 16 residues. Germline CDR1 is SGDLS and CDR2 is YYNGEE. CDR3 sequence reads: CASSQSAGGTNEKLFF. The CDR3, as DNA: TGTGCCAGCAGCCAGTCGGCCGGGGGCACTAATGAAAAACTGTTTTTT.